This TCR beta chain emerged from a study of post-analysis software for immune sequencing data. Study observations and caveats: Patients carried four or five TRBV segments more frequently than controls did, and TRBV5-6, TRBV5-1 and TRBV20-1 were among them. Samples from one preparation batch, clustered by F measure, grouped strongly together.

Trimming took 11 bases from V and 4 from J, leaving 17 bases between them. The CDR3 runs 13 residues. Per the germline V gene, CDR1 is SEHNR and CDR2 is FQNEAQ (reference sequence). Incorporated into the TCR beta cDNA libraries were unique molecular identifiers, which served to reduce PCR and sequencing biases. Using its own MiXCR run on the PCR reads, TCRdb lists one record per CDR3 protein. The data show about 540,000 distinct CDR3 sequences, 34% seen once. This clonotype was seen a handful of times. Its antigen remains unidentified. The receptor was isolated from a girl aged 2-17 years with multiple sclerosis. The sequenced sample was blood. The chain couples TRBV7-9 to TRBJ1-2; TRBD1 might be the D (6 bases). The CDR3 reads CASSRGLRYGYTF. CDR3 nucleotides: TGTGCCTCATCCAGGGGCCTGCGCTATGGCTACACCTTC.